This TCR beta chain was captured by sequencing in a study of radiotherapy plus CTLA-4 blockade in lung cancer. Chemo-refractory metastatic non-small-cell lung cancer patients were treated with focal radiation plus CTLA-4 blockade with ipilimumab. V lost 6 bases and J lost 9, with 9 bases in between. This CDR3 is built from 10 residues. Germline values: CDR1 SQVTM, CDR2 ANQGSEA. The protocol was immunoSEQ multiplex PCR, while the TCRdb copy is restricted to in-frame clones and leaves out a portion. The repertoire holds roughly 100,000 clones, with roughly 80% as singletons. Worth noting for this clone: Its antigen is unidentified.

General observations from the study: Reports state that early shifts in blood T cell clones, with interferon-beta, best predicted response. Radiotherapy with ipilimumab was followed by blood expansion of tumor-derived clones.

This chain joins TRBV29-1 and TRBJ2-1; D unclear. The starting material was peripheral blood, obtained from a patient treated with radiotherapy plus ipilimumab. The sequence was obtained from a human donor with non-small cell lung cancer that progressed on radiotherapy plus ipilimumab. The DNA of the CDR3 is TGCAGCGTAGTGGGTGCTGAGCAGTTCTTC. It codes for CSVVGAEQFF.